This TCR beta chain was obtained from a study of OX40 agonist ivuxolimab in advanced cancers. The wider study: Past anti-PD-1, anti-PD-L1 or anti-CTLA-4 therapy was accepted, and approximately 37% had received some.

Blood was sampled at baseline, cycle 4 day 1, and cycle 7 day 1. Losses at the gene ends were 5 bases for V and 1 base for J; bases not matched to a gene: 2. CDR1 and CDR2 from the germline V gene are GTSNPN and SVGIG (reference sequence). This CDR3 comprises 13 residues. This clone showed up just a few times. Data came from immunoSEQ multiplex PCR; TCRdb stores just in-frame clones and leaves some out. The data show 69,000 or so clones, about 84% seen once. Specimen: CD4+ or CD8+ T cells sorted from blood, collected in a trial of the OX40 agonist ivuxolimab. The clonotype originates from an adult with an advanced solid tumor such as melanoma, head and neck, liver or kidney cancer. V and J are TRBV30 and TRBJ2-3; 8 nucleotides align to TRBD2. Here the CDR3 DNA reads TGTGCCTGGGGAGCGGGGGGCACAGATACGCAGTATTTT. Translating gives CAWGAGGTDTQYF.